This T cell receptor beta chain comes out of a study of cytotoxic CD8 clonotypes in ibrutinib-treated CLL. For the study at large: There were, on average, approximately 250,000 productive templates and 94,082 productive rearrangements per sample.

This clone has more than one count but fewer than ten. As input for TCR beta libraries, roughly 2 micrograms of genomic DNA came from cryopreserved PBMCs. J was trimmed by 4 bases and V by 4 bases; bases with no gene match: 8. The germline V gene encodes CDR1 MNHEY and CDR2 SMNVEV (reference sequence). The CDR3 is 15 residues long. Measured with immunoSEQ multiplex PCR; TCRdb has only the in-frame clones, and not every one. This table has about 76,000 clones, roughly 83% appearing once. The V gene is TRBV27, the J gene TRBJ2-5; 8 bases align to TRBD1. The clonotype comes from a human donor with chronic lymphocytic leukemia. Material: PBMCs, obtained after 24 months of ibrutinib treatment. CDR3 DNA: TGTGCCAGCAGTTCATTCGTGGGACAGGCAGAGACCCAGTACTTC. This encodes CASSSFVGQAETQYF.